The 24 T cell receptor beta chains below were found in one sample sequenced in a study of human T cells and chemical hapten exposure. In TCRdb, the RACE reads were re-called with MiXCR into one record per CDR3 protein. The table has over 150,000 distinct CDR3 sequences, 25% to 30% seen once. Time point indicated: patch test 3, about 24 weeks after DPC sensitization. The treatment is: therapeutic diphenylcyclopropenone sensitization with weekly scalp DPC. The sequences come from whole blood, collected in connection with sensitization to the hapten diphenylcyclopropenone (DPC). All receptors derive from a woman in her late teens or twenties with alopecia areata. Some clones in this sample may be carry-over from other donors' samples.

The rearrangement joins TRBV3-1 to TRBJ2-3; 10 positions match TRBD1. This CDR3 spans 18 amino acids. Germline values: CDR1 LGHDT, CDR2 YNNKEL (reference sequence). V was clipped by 1 base and J by 1 base; unmatched bases: 8. For the CDR3, the DNA is TGTGCCAGCAGCCAAGCAGGGACAGGGGCGGTGGGCACAGATACGCAGTATTTT. Protein sequence: CASSQAGTGAVGTDTQYF.

This sequence joins TRBV7-2 and TRBJ2-3; D perhaps matches TRBD1 (6 bases). V lost 8 bases and J lost 1, with 10 bases in between. The CDR3 spans 13 residues. Germline V gives CDR1 SGHTA, CDR2 FQGNSA. DNA of the CDR3: TGTGCCAGCGTGAAGGGGGGCACAGATACGCAGTATTTT. It encodes CASVKGGTDTQYF. Together with reference TRBV7-2 and TRBJ2-3, the CDR3 gives the full variable domain: GAGVSQSPSNKVTEKGKDVELRCDPISGHTALYWYRQSLGQGLEFLIYFQGNSAPDKSGLPSDRFSAERTGGSVSTLTIQRTQQEDSAVYLCASVKGGTDTQYFGPGTRLTVL.

This chain links TRBV7-2 with TRBJ2-3, with D possibly TRBD1 on 6 matching bases. This CDR3 is 14 amino acids long. Deletions cut 6 bases from V and 2 bases from J, with 12 bases between. Germline CDR1 reads SGHTA; CDR2 reads FQGNSA. CDR3 amino acids: CASRVQGATDTQYF. The CDR3 nucleotides read TGTGCCAGCAGGGTACAGGGTGCCACAGATACGCAGTATTTT.

This clonotype has a handful of counts. The chain has TRBV28 and TRBJ2-3, with D perhaps matching TRBD2 (6 bases). V dropped 3 bases and J dropped 6 bases, with 13 bases sitting between them. The germline CDR1 and CDR2 sequences are MDHEN and SYDVKM. CDR3 size: 14 residues. The CDR3 region has the DNA TGTGCCAGCAGTTTCCTCGCGGGAACGGATACGCAGTATTTT. Translating it yields CASSFLAGTDTQYF.

This clonotype was found many times. V gene TRBV20-1 combines with J gene TRBJ2-7; 7 bases are shared with TRBD2. Germline CDR1 is DFQATT and CDR2 is SNEGSKA (reference sequence). This CDR3 region has 17 residues. V lost 4 bases, J lost 2 bases, and 17 bases stayed unmatched. CDR3 sequence (DNA): TGCAGTGCTAAGGTGCCGACAAACAAGCGGGGTCCCTACGAGCAGTACTTC. Translating gives CSAKVPTNKRGPYEQYF.

The count of this clonotype is one. The J gene is TRBJ2-1, the V gene TRBV20-1; no reliable D call. This CDR3 is 9 amino acids long. Germline V CDR1 and CDR2: DFQATT, SNEGSKA (reference sequence). The V and J ends lost 8 bases and 9 bases respectively, with 8 bases between them. CDR3 coding DNA: TGCAGTCCCCACAGTGAGCAGTTCTTC. Translated: CSPHSEQFF.

The rearrangement joins TRBV14 to TRBJ1-2; 7 bases map to TRBD1. V lost 2 bases, J lost 4 bases, and 4 bases stayed unmatched. From germline, CDR1 is SGHDN and CDR2 FVKESK. CDR3 length: 14 amino acids. CDR3 loop: CASSQSRQGYGYTF. DNA of the CDR3: TGTGCCAGCAGCCAATCCCGACAGGGCTATGGCTACACCTTC.

This chain joins TRBV6-1 and TRBJ1-1, with 8 bases aligning to TRBD1. V lost 6 bases, J lost 5 bases, and 11 bases stayed unmatched. The CDR3 contains 15 residues. CDR1 is MNHNS and CDR2 is SASEGT in the germline V gene. CDR3 amino acids: CASSKQGVGITEAFF. The DNA of the CDR3 is TGTGCCAGCAGCAAACAGGGGGTTGGAATAACTGAAGCTTTCTTT.

The chain recombines TRBV7-7 with TRBJ2-5; 11 bases line up with TRBD1. CDR3 length: 14 residues. CDR1 and CDR2 (germline): SSHAT, FNYEAQ (reference sequence). Losses at the gene ends were 4 bases for V and 2 bases for J; bases not matched to a gene: 0. The chain's CDR3 is CASSWDRGQETQYF. In nucleotides, the CDR3 is TGTGCCAGCAGCTGGGACAGGGGGCAAGAGACCCAGTACTTC.

The chain has TRBV29-1 and TRBJ2-5; perhaps D is TRBD1 or TRBD2 (5 bases each). The V end lost 8 bases, the J end lost 4 bases, and 8 bases lay between the germline ends. The CDR3 covers 10 residues. Germline V gives CDR1 SQVTM, CDR2 ANQGSEA. The CDR3 is CSSGPETQYF. DNA for the CDR3: TGCAGCTCGGGACCAGAGACCCAGTACTTC.

The chain has TRBV11-2 and TRBJ1-6; D might be TRBD1 (6 bases). Looked up from germline, CDR1 is SGHAT and CDR2 is FQNNGV. V shed 1 base and J shed 10 bases, with 14 bases lying between them. The CDR3 has 15 residues. This CDR3 is CASSLVGGAGSPLHF. The DNA for the CDR3 is TGTGCCAGCAGCTTAGTTGGGGGGGCAGGATCACCCCTCCACTTT.

The chain joins TRBV10-3 to TRBJ2-2; 9 bases fit TRBD1. V was clipped by 4 bases and J by 4 bases; unmatched bases: 4. Germline V CDR1 and CDR2: ENHRY, SYGVKD. The CDR3 runs 15 residues. The CDR3 reads CAISGDRESTGELFF. The DNA of the CDR3 is TGTGCCATCAGTGGGGACAGGGAGAGCACCGGGGAGCTGTTTTTT.

The CDR3 protein is CASSLYGRAGDEQFF. The DNA for the CDR3 is TGTGCCAGCAGCTTGTATGGTAGGGCTGGGGATGAGCAGTTCTTC. The rearrangement uses TRBV5-5 and TRBJ2-1; D remains unclear. V was trimmed by 1 base and J by 8 bases, leaving 16 bases between them. Germline assignment: CDR1 SGHKS and CDR2 YYEKEE (reference sequence). The CDR3 runs to 15 residues. Complete variable domain (other parts from reference TRBV5-5 and TRBJ2-1): DAGVTQSPTHLIKTRGQQVTLRCSPISGHKSVSWYQQVLGQGPQFIFQYYEKEERGRGNFPDRFSARQFPNYSSELNVNALLLGDSALYLCASSLYGRAGDEQFFGPGTRLTVL.

The chain employs TRBV6-5 and TRBJ1-1, with no clear D. Germline CDR1 is MNHEY and CDR2 is SVGAGI. Trimming pared 5 bases from V and 3 bases from J, leaving 16 bases between. The CDR3 covers 15 residues. The CDR3, as DNA: TGTGCCAGCAGTCTTCTAGCACTTGCGGACACTGAAGCTTTCTTT. This encodes CASSLLALADTEAFF.

There are a few counts of this clonotype. The CDR3 loop reads CASSQASGRTGEQFF. In nucleotides, the CDR3 is TGCGCCAGCAGCCAAGCCAGCGGGAGAACCGGGGAGCAGTTCTTC. This chain uses TRBV4-1 with TRBJ2-1, with TRBD2 matching over 8 bases. Trimming removed 1 base from V and 10 bases from J; junction bases left unmatched: 9. Looked up from germline, CDR1 is MGHRA and CDR2 is YSYEKL. The CDR3 consists of 15 residues.

This clonotype was seen more than once but under ten times. This sequence joins TRBV20-1 and TRBJ1-1, with D perhaps matching TRBD1 (6 bases). This CDR3 has 17 amino acids. Germline V lookup: CDR1 DFQATT, CDR2 SNEGSKA (reference sequence). V lost 3 bases and J 11 bases, leaving 31 bases between the germline ends. This CDR3 reads CSASGWGARGPGSRAFF. CDR3 nucleotides: TGCAGTGCTAGCGGCTGGGGGGCTCGCGGACCGGGTTCCAGGGCTTTCTTT.

This clonotype appeared once. The chain joins TRBV15 to TRBJ1-5; 8 nucleotides line up with TRBD1. Germline trimming cut 3 bases from V and 5 bases from J; bases unmatched to any gene: 6. CDR3 length equals 15 residues. In germline, CDR1 is LNHNV, CDR2 YYDKDF (reference sequence). CDR3 in amino acids: CATSRGDRGDQPQHF. The CDR3 coding sequence is TGTGCCACCAGCAGGGGTGACAGGGGTGATCAGCCCCAGCATTTT.

V and J are TRBV10-3 and TRBJ2-3; the D gene is possibly TRBD2 (7 bases). Between the trimmed V and J ends, which lost 8 bases and 2 bases, there was a span of 14 bases. The germline V gene encodes CDR1 ENHRY and CDR2 SYGVKD. This CDR3 contains 14 residues. The CDR3 region is CAIRGGANTDTQYF. CDR3 DNA: TGTGCCATCCGTGGGGGGGCGAACACAGATACGCAGTATTTT.

This clonotype was observed a few times. The CDR3 DNA reads as TGTGCCAGCAGTTGGGACAGGGAGACCTACAATGAGCAGTTCTTC. Translation gives CASSWDRETYNEQFF. The chain is built from TRBV25-1 and TRBJ2-1; 9 bases map to TRBD1. Germline assignment: CDR1 MGHDK and CDR2 SYGVNS. Unmatched junction bases numbered 4, after V lost 5 bases and J lost 2 bases. The CDR3 runs to 15 residues.

Only a few counts were recorded for this clonotype. For the CDR3, the DNA is TGTGCCAGCAGCTTAGGGGTGACGGAGAATTCACCCCTCCACTTT. Translating gives CASSLGVTENSPLHF. The rearrangement uses TRBV7-9 and TRBJ1-6; D is uncertain. V dropped 1 base and J dropped 7 bases, with 11 bases sitting between them. CDR1 is SEHNR, CDR2 FQNEAQ, per germline (reference sequence). The CDR3 is made up of 15 amino acids.

This clonotype appeared many times. V is TRBV10-3 and J is TRBJ2-7; D not resolved. The V end lost 0 bases, the J end lost 12 bases, and 9 bases lay between the germline ends. Per germline, CDR1 ENHRY and CDR2 SYGVKD. The CDR3 loop spans 11 amino acids. CDR3 sequence: CAISESSEPYF. The DNA of the CDR3 is TGTGCCATCAGTGAGTCGTCGGAACCGTACTTC.

This clonotype was counted between two and nine times. The V and J genes are TRBV7-9 and TRBJ1-6; no clear D. V shed 3 bases and J shed 8 bases, with 20 bases lying between them. This CDR3 spans 17 amino acids. Germline V CDR1 and CDR2: SEHNR, FQNEAQ (reference sequence). The CDR3 coding sequence is TGTGCCAGCAGCTTTTCAGATTACTCTAGGGCCCATTCACCCCTCCACTTT. Amino acid sequence: CASSFSDYSRAHSPLHF.

The chain's CDR3 is CATSRWGTTDTQYF. The CDR3, as DNA: TGTGCCACCAGTAGGTGGGGGACCACAGATACGCAGTATTTT. The chain has TRBV15 and TRBJ2-3; D may correspond to TRBD1 or TRBD2 (5 bases each). Germline-derived CDR1 and CDR2 are LNHNV and YYDKDF (reference sequence). The CDR3 totals 14 residues. Trimming took off 6 bases at V and 2 bases at J, with 12 bases between the two ends.

The sample holds a few counts of this clonotype. The chain combines TRBV29-1 with TRBJ1-2, with D unresolved. Germline CDR1 reads SQVTM; CDR2 reads ANQGSEA. This CDR3 spans 11 amino acids. The V end was cut by 1 base, the J end by 8 bases, with 8 bases between. Here the CDR3 DNA reads TGCAGCGTTGAAGGGGCTGGGGGCTACACCTTC. Amino acids: CSVEGAGGYTF.